What follows are 29 T cell receptor beta chains derived from one specimen sequenced in a study of blood T cells in healthy people across ages. Primers used in a second PCR of roughly 6 to 11 cycles were a sample-barcoded 5' primer and a J-beta primer mix. TCRdb reanalysed the 5' RACE reads using MiXCR and keeps one entry per CDR3 protein. The table includes roughly 1.5 million distinct CDR3 sequences, 35% to 45% detected once. Source material: blood. The receptors were gathered from a woman aged 18-35 years in good health.

This chain joins TRBV7-9 and TRBJ2-7; D ambiguous. Trimming took 7 bases from V and 1 from J, leaving 8 bases between them. CDR1 is SEHNR, CDR2 FQNEAQ, per germline (reference sequence). The CDR3 spans 12 residues. The CDR3 here is CASNGLSYEQYF. The CDR3 DNA reads TGTGCCAGCAACGGCCTATCCTACGAGCAGTACTTC.

The rearrangement uses TRBV9 and TRBJ2-1; 7 bases align to TRBD2. Looked up from germline, CDR1 is SGDLS and CDR2 is YYNGEE. The junction had 12 bases not matched to a gene; V was cut back by 5 bases and J by 4 bases. This CDR3 has 16 residues. CDR3 bases: TGTGCCAGCAGTCCCGGAGGGCGGGGGTGGTACAATGAGCAGTTCTTC. It codes for CASSPGGRGWYNEQFF.

The V call is TRBV28, the J call TRBJ2-5; D gene ambiguous. Germline-derived CDR1 and CDR2 are MDHEN and SYDVKM. This CDR3 is 11 amino acids long. Trimming shortened V by 6 bases and J by 5 bases, and 7 bases separated the two germline ends. Here the CDR3 reads CASRMKETQYF. The CDR3 nucleotides read TGTGCCAGCAGAATGAAGGAGACCCAGTACTTC.

V gene TRBV10-3 combines with J gene TRBJ2-1, with D perhaps TRBD1 or TRBD2 (6 bases each). CDR1 is ENHRY and CDR2 is SYGVKD in the germline V gene. V dropped 9 bases and J dropped 0 bases, with 18 bases sitting between them. This CDR3 spans 16 amino acids. The CDR3 loop reads CAIGGQGRGSYNEQFF. CDR3 nucleotides: TGTGCCATTGGAGGGCAGGGGCGGGGCTCCTACAATGAGCAGTTCTTC.

The chain employs TRBV29-1 and TRBJ2-7, with 7 positions matching TRBD2. The CDR3 totals 14 residues. Germline CDR1 SQVTM, CDR2 ANQGSEA. V was clipped by 4 bases and J by 2 bases; unmatched bases: 8. The chain's CDR3 is CSVVSRLAAYEQYF. The CDR3 DNA follows: TGCAGCGTTGTAAGTCGCCTAGCGGCCTACGAGCAGTACTTC.

Only a few counts were recorded for this clonotype. The chain carries TRBV20-1 and TRBJ2-1; TRBD2 matches at 7 bases. This CDR3 region has 13 residues. After removal of 4 bases from V and 5 bases from J, the junction contained 5 bases not matched to a gene. In germline, CDR1 is DFQATT, CDR2 SNEGSKA (reference sequence). CDR3 region: CSAKKREDNEQFF. The DNA of the CDR3 is TGCAGTGCTAAGAAGCGGGAAGACAATGAGCAGTTCTTC.

This clonotype came up many times. V and J are TRBV20-1 and TRBJ2-3, with D uncertain. The CDR3 covers 13 residues. In germline, CDR1 is DFQATT, CDR2 SNEGSKA (reference sequence). V was clipped by 0 bases and J by 4 bases, with 8 bases between them. The CDR3 region has the DNA TGCAGTGCTAGAGATGGGAACTCAGATACGCAGTATTTT. It specifies CSARDGNSDTQYF.

A few counts support this clonotype. The chain recombines TRBV7-2 with TRBJ2-5, with D unclear. Germline V gene sequence: CDR1 SGHTA, CDR2 FQGNSA. The CDR3 totals 15 residues. Trimming took 2 bases from V and 2 from J, leaving 12 bases between them. The CDR3 spells CASSLFLTSQETQYF. The CDR3 coding sequence is TGTGCCAGCAGCTTATTTTTAACGAGTCAAGAGACCCAGTACTTC.

The rearrangement joins TRBV7-2 to TRBJ2-7; tentatively, D is TRBD1 or TRBD2 (6 bases each). Between the trimmed V and J ends, which lost 5 bases and 0 bases, there was a span of 14 bases. Germline V CDR1 and CDR2: SGHTA, FQGNSA. This CDR3 is 15 amino acids long. In DNA, the CDR3 is TGTGCCAGCAGCCGAGGGGGGCTCGCCTCCTACGAGCAGTACTTC. This translates into CASSRGGLASYEQYF.

This clonotype was observed once. The chain carries TRBV29-1 and TRBJ2-5; D gene uncertain. This CDR3 comprises 12 residues. The V end lost 3 bases, the J end lost 5 bases, and 10 bases lay between the germline ends. Germline V gene data show CDR1 as SQVTM and CDR2 as ANQGSEA. CDR3 protein: CSVEERVETQYF. Written as DNA, the CDR3 is TGCAGCGTTGAGGAAAGGGTTGAGACCCAGTACTTC.

The rearrangement uses TRBV7-2 and TRBJ2-7; tentative D call: TRBD2 (6 bases). From germline, CDR1 is SGHTA and CDR2 FQGNSA. Trimming removed 4 bases at V and 0 bases at J, with 10 bases between. The CDR3 loop spans 14 amino acids. The CDR3 DNA is TGTGCCAGCAGCTGGACTAAAAGCTCCTACGAGCAGTACTTC. Its protein product is CASSWTKSSYEQYF.

The chain couples TRBV29-1 to TRBJ1-2, with 8 bases identical to TRBD1. From germline, CDR1 is SQVTM and CDR2 ANQGSEA. The CDR3 runs to 15 residues. V lost 5 bases to trimming and J lost 4 bases; unmatched junction nucleotides: 12. The CDR3 DNA follows: TGCAGCGTTCCCCAACTAACCGGACAGGGCTATGGCTACACCTTC. Amino acids: CSVPQLTGQGYGYTF.

In its sample, this clonotype was seen a few times. The chain uses TRBV29-1 and TRBJ2-3; 8 bases agree with TRBD2. In germline, CDR1 is SQVTM, CDR2 ANQGSEA. The CDR3 is 15 residues long. The V gene end was trimmed by 7 bases and the J gene end by 1 base; junction bases not matched to a gene: 10. The CDR3 protein is CSAGTGGGRTDTQYF. For the CDR3, the DNA is TGCAGCGCCGGCACGGGGGGGGGCCGCACAGATACGCAGTATTTT.

This clonotype turned up a few times. This sequence joins TRBV6-2 or TRBV6-3 and TRBJ1-1, with a possible D match to TRBD1 (5 bases). Per the germline V gene, CDR1 is MNHEY and CDR2 is SVGEGT. There are 17 residues in the CDR3. V was clipped by 2 bases and J by 0 bases, with 16 bases between them. The CDR3 coding sequence is TGTGCCAGCAGTTACGATTGGCAGGGAGCGATGAACACTGAAGCTTTCTTT. Amino acid sequence: CASSYDWQGAMNTEAFF.

This clonotype was counted once. The rearrangement links TRBV12-3 or TRBV12-4 to TRBJ2-7; no clear D. Deletions cut 2 bases from V and 2 bases from J, with 10 bases between. The CDR3 runs to 14 residues. The CDR3 sequence is CASSLRLDTYEQYF. CDR3 bases: TGTGCCAGCAGTTTAAGACTGGATACCTACGAGCAGTACTTC.

Note on this clonotype: This may be a read error, as it is one base from a much larger clone. The rearrangement joins TRBV20-1 to TRBJ1-5; 10 nucleotides match TRBD1. Germline V CDR1 and CDR2: DFQATT, SNEGSKA (reference sequence). The CDR3 covers 17 residues. Unmatched junction bases numbered 6, after V lost 1 base and J lost 0 bases. This CDR3 is CSARAGTGVYSNQPQHF. In DNA form, the CDR3 reads TGCAGTGCTAGAGCCGGGACAGGGGTTTATAGCAATCAGCCCCAGCATTTT.

Here the CDR3 DNA reads TGTGCCAGTAGCCCAGGGGGGGACAGGGTCCCCTCCTACAATGAGCAGTTCTTC. Translation gives CASSPGGDRVPSYNEQFF. This chain connects TRBV19 to TRBJ2-1; 9 bases agree with TRBD1. Germline V gives CDR1 LNHDA, CDR2 SQIVND (reference sequence). This CDR3 has 18 residues. With V trimmed by 6 bases and J by 0 bases, 12 bases remained unmatched.

This clonotype occurred a few times. The CDR3 DNA reads as TGTGCCAGCACCCTCGTGAGCGGGAGCACAGATACGCAGTATTTT. Amino acids: CASTLVSGSTDTQYF. The gene calls are TRBV12-3 or TRBV12-4 and TRBJ2-3; perhaps TRBD2 as D (6 bases). CDR3 length: 15 residues. V was cut by 7 bases and J by 0 bases, with 14 bases left in between.

This clonotype was counted between two and nine times. V usage is TRBV21-1 and J usage is TRBJ2-5; the tabulated D call, TRBD1, remains unverified against the DNA. TRBV21-1 is a pseudogene. The CDR3 is made up of 17 amino acids. CDR3 in DNA: TGTGCCAGCAGCCTTCAGGGAACGGGGGCTGTTCAAGAGACCCAGTACTTC. This sequence encodes CASSLQGTGAVQETQYF.

This sequence joins TRBV5-1 and TRBJ2-1; D not resolved. The DNA matches TRBJ2-7 better at its end, which makes the J call doubtful. Germline CDR1 SGHRS, CDR2 YFSETQ. The CDR3 is 16 residues long. CDR3 residues: CASSLDGGSSYNEQYF. As DNA, the CDR3 is TGCGCCAGCAGCTTGGACGGCGGTAGCTCCTACAATGAGCAGTACTTC.

This rearrangement joins TRBV12-3 or TRBV12-4 to TRBJ1-5; no clear D. Between the trimmed V and J ends, which lost 1 base and 7 bases, there was a span of 8 bases. The CDR3 runs 13 residues. CDR3 protein: CASSLVRGQPQHF. CDR3 nucleotide sequence: TGTGCCAGCAGTTTAGTCAGAGGGCAGCCCCAGCATTTT.

V and J are TRBV6-2 or TRBV6-3 and TRBJ1-6; a weak D match, TRBD1 (5 bases). This CDR3 is 15 amino acids long. V shed 2 bases and J shed 8 bases, with 13 bases lying between them. Germline V lookup: CDR1 MNHEY, CDR2 SVGEGT. The CDR3 protein is CASSYPRQKDSPLHF. The CDR3 bases are TGTGCCAGCAGTTACCCACGACAGAAGGATTCACCCCTCCACTTT.

The chain employs TRBV3-1 and TRBJ1-2; D is unclear. V lost 0 bases and J lost 4, with 12 bases in between. CDR3 length: 15 residues. Per the germline V gene, CDR1 is LGHDT and CDR2 is YNNKEL (reference sequence). The CDR3 here is CASSQDWGFGYGYTF. The CDR3 region has the DNA TGTGCCAGCAGCCAAGATTGGGGTTTCGGCTATGGCTACACCTTC.

The V call is TRBV28, the J call TRBJ1-1; D is uncertain. The CDR3 totals 11 residues. Germline V gene data show CDR1 as MDHEN and CDR2 as SYDVKM. Between the trimmed V and J ends, which lost 7 bases and 2 bases, there was a span of 5 bases. CDR3 sequence reads: CASNGNTEAFF. CDR3 nucleotides: TGTGCCAGCAATGGTAACACTGAAGCTTTCTTT. The full variable domain, in which reference TRBV28 and TRBJ1-1 provide the parts outside the CDR3, is DVKVTQSSRYLVKRTGEKVFLECVQDMDHENMFWYRQDPGLGLRLIYFSYDVKMKEKGDIPEGYSVSREKKERFSLILESASTNQTSMYLCASNGNTEAFFGQGTRLTVV.

The rearrangement joins TRBV3-1 to TRBJ2-1, with D possibly TRBD2 on 6 matching bases. The CDR3 spans 14 residues. Germline CDR1 reads LGHDT; CDR2 reads YNNKEL (reference sequence). V lost 4 bases and J 5 bases, leaving 12 bases between the germline ends. For the CDR3, the DNA is TGTGCCAGCAGCCTGGACTACCTAAACAATGAGCAGTTCTTC. Its translation: CASSLDYLNNEQFF.

The V gene is TRBV2, the J gene TRBJ2-2; tentatively, D is TRBD1 or TRBD2 (5 bases each). The CDR3 runs to 14 residues. Looked up from germline, CDR1 is SNHLY and CDR2 is FYNNEI. Trimming took off 2 bases at V and 7 bases at J, with 11 bases between the two ends. CDR3 sequence reads: CASSETGLGGELFF. The CDR3, as DNA: TGTGCCAGCAGTGAAACAGGACTTGGCGGGGAGCTGTTTTTT.

This clonotype was counted only a few times. With a much larger clone just one base away, this may be a read error. This rearrangement joins TRBV28 to TRBJ2-5; 7 bases are shared with TRBD2. The trim removed 8 bases at V and 11 bases at J, leaving 20 bases unmatched. The CDR3 spans 15 residues. Germline loops: CDR1 MDHEN, CDR2 SYDVKM. The chain's CDR3 is CASLEREVGYNEQYF. The CDR3, as DNA: TGTGCCAGCCTTGAACGGGAGGTAGGGTACAATGAGCAGTACTTC.

This rearrangement joins TRBV4-2 to TRBJ2-5; tentative D call: TRBD1 (6 bases). Per the germline V gene, CDR1 is LGHNA and CDR2 is YNFKEQ. The CDR3 is 14 residues long. Trimming pared 3 bases from V and 4 bases from J, leaving 12 bases between. The CDR3 nucleotides are TGTGCCAGCAGCCACCCCGGGACACCAGAGACCCAGTACTTC. Translation gives CASSHPGTPETQYF.

The rearrangement uses TRBV2 and TRBJ1-5; D not certain. This CDR3 has 17 residues. CDR1 and CDR2 from the germline V gene are SNHLY and FYNNEI. V lost 5 bases to trimming and J lost 0 bases, with 17 bases between them. As DNA, the CDR3 is TGTGCCAGCAGTTTCCCAGACGAATACTATAGCAATCAGCCCCAGCATTTT. Translating it yields CASSFPDEYYSNQPQHF.